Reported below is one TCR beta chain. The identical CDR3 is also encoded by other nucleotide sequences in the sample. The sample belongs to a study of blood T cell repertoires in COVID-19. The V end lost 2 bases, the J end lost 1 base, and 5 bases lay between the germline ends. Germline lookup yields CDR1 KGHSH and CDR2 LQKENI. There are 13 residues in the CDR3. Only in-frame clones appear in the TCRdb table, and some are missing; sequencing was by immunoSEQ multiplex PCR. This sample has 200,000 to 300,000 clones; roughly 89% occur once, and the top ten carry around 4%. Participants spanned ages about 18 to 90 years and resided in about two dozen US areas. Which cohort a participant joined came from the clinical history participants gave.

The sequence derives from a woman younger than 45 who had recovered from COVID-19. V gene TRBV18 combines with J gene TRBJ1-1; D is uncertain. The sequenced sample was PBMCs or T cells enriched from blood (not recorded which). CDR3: CASSPTENTEAFF. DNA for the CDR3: TGTGCCAGCTCACCAACAGAGAACACTGAAGCTTTCTTT.